This T cell receptor beta chain was identified during a study of T cell clonotyping in hematopoietic cell transplantation. The CDR3 runs to 16 residues. Germline assignment: CDR1 GTSNPN and CDR2 SVGIG (reference sequence). Trimming took 3 bases from V and 5 from J, leaving 22 bases between them. Profiled with immunoSEQ multiplex PCR; TCRdb holds only in-frame clones, not every one. The sample lists under 10,000 clones, approximately 87% occurring once. This TCR was sampled from a human patient who had an allogeneic stem cell transplant, so the T cells may come from the graft donor. The donor label of this sample is uncertain. Some clones in this sample may be carry-over from other donors' samples. The material was PBMCs, obtained 180 days after allogeneic stem cell transplant. V is TRBV30 and J is TRBJ1-2, with a tentative D call TRBD1 (5 bases). The CDR3 DNA follows: TGTGCCTGGAGATCGGACCGGGACCGAGATGGGTATGGCTACACCTTC. As protein: CAWRSDRDRDGYGYTF.